One and the same sample provided the 8 T cell receptor beta chains below, sequenced in a study of shared clonotypes between healthy human individuals. The assay was immunoSEQ multiplex PCR, and TCRdb's table has in-frame clones only and misses some. The repertoire holds about 2.2 million clones, with approximately 92% as singletons. Naive CD8 cells comprised CD45RO-negative, CCR7-positively selected cells, excluding terminally differentiated effector memory CD45RA+ cells. Sequenced material: naive CD8+ T cells from PBMCs. All receptors derive from a man aged 18 to 30 in good health. Some clones in this sample may be carry-over from other donors' samples.

This clone was observed a handful of times. J is TRBJ2-2 and V is TRBV5-4; 9 nucleotides line up with TRBD1. The germline V gene has CDR1 SGHNT and CDR2 YYREEE (reference sequence). The trim removed 0 bases at V and 3 bases at J, leaving 9 bases unmatched. The CDR3 runs to 18 residues. DNA of the CDR3: TGTGCCAGCAGCTTGGTCGGGGACAGGGCGGCGGACACCGGGGAGCTGTTTTTT. It yields the protein CASSLVGDRAADTGELFF.

The V and J genes are TRBV6-1 and TRBJ2-7; 10 positions match TRBD1. The CDR3 contains 14 residues. Germline V CDR1 and CDR2: MNHNS, SASEGT. V trimming: 5 bases; J trimming: 7 bases; junction bases outside the gene matches: 8. CDR3 nucleotides: TGTGCCAGCAGTTGGGACAGGGGAATCGGGGAGCAGTACTTC. Its protein is CASSWDRGIGEQYF.

The chain is built from TRBV6-5 and TRBJ2-5, with TRBD2 as a possible D gene (5 bases). This CDR3 spans 14 amino acids. V was clipped by 0 bases and J by 3 bases, with 8 bases between them. The germline CDR1 and CDR2 sequences are MNHEY and SVGAGI. Here the CDR3 DNA reads TGTGCCAGCAGTTACTCGCGGGCAGAAGAGACCCAGTACTTC. It translates to CASSYSRAEETQYF.

The V call is TRBV6-1, the J call TRBJ1-1; perhaps TRBD1 as D (6 bases). Between the trimmed V and J ends, which lost 6 bases and 8 bases, there was a span of 16 bases. Germline CDR1 reads MNHNS; CDR2 reads SASEGT. The CDR3 is made up of 13 amino acids. The CDR3 sequence: CASREFRTAEAFF. The DNA for the CDR3 is TGTGCCAGCAGAGAATTCCGGACAGCAGAAGCTTTCTTT.

The rearrangement joins TRBV13 to TRBJ2-7; TRBD2 is a possible D gene (6 bases). V was cut by 2 bases and J by 5 bases, with 13 bases left in between. Germline assignment: CDR1 PRHDT and CDR2 FYEKMQ (reference sequence). The CDR3 has 14 amino acids. The chain's CDR3 is CASSLYGGTHEQYF. The CDR3 coding sequence is TGTGCCAGCAGCTTATACGGGGGTACCCACGAGCAGTACTTC.

The J gene is TRBJ1-1, the V gene TRBV11-1; D not certain. The CDR3 length is 18 residues. Deletions cut 0 bases from V and 1 base from J, with 18 bases between. Germline V gene sequence: CDR1 SGHAT, CDR2 FQDESV (reference sequence). The CDR3 spells CASSLALRPWLENTEAFF. In nucleotides, the CDR3 is TGTGCCAGCAGCTTAGCGCTTCGACCCTGGCTGGAGAACACTGAAGCTTTCTTT.

This chain connects TRBV28 to TRBJ2-2, with D unresolved. V was cut by 3 bases and J by 5 bases, with 10 bases left in between. The CDR3 is 14 amino acids. From germline, CDR1 is MDHEN and CDR2 SYDVKM. CDR3 amino acids: CASSFSLLTGELFF. The CDR3 DNA is TGTGCCAGCAGTTTTTCGCTCTTAACCGGGGAGCTGTTTTTT.

As regards this clone: At the DNA level, this CDR3 is encoded by other sequences in the same sample as well. The V gene is TRBV27, the J gene TRBJ2-7; weak D call: TRBD2 (6 bases). The CDR3 loop spans 13 amino acids. Per germline, CDR1 MNHEY and CDR2 SMNVEV (reference sequence). The V and J ends lost 6 bases and 1 base respectively, with 10 bases between them. The CDR3 region has the DNA TGTGCCAGCAGCCCCGGGACTTCCTACGAGCAGTACTTC. This encodes CASSPGTSYEQYF.